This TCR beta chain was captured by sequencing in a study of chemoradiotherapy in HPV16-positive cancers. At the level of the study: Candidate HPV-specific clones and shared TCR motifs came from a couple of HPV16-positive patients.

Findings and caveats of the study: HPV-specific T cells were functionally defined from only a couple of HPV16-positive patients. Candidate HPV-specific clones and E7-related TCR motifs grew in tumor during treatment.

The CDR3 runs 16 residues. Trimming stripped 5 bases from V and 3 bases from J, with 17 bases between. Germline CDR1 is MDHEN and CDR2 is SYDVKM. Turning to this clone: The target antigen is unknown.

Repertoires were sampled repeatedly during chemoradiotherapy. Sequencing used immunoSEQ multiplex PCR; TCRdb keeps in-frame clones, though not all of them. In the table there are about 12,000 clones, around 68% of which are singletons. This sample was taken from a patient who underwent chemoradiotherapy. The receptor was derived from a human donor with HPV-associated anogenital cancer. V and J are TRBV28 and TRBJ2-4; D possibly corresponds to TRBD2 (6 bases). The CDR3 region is CASSAVEGLGKNIQYF. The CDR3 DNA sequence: TGTGCCAGCAGTGCGGTGGAGGGGTTAGGCAAAAACATTCAGTACTTC. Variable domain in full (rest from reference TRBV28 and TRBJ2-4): DVKVTQSSRYLVKRTGEKVFLECVQDMDHENMFWYRQDPGLGLRLIYFSYDVKMKEKGDIPEGYSVSREKKERFSLILESASTNQTSMYLCASSAVEGLGKNIQYFGAGTRLSVL.